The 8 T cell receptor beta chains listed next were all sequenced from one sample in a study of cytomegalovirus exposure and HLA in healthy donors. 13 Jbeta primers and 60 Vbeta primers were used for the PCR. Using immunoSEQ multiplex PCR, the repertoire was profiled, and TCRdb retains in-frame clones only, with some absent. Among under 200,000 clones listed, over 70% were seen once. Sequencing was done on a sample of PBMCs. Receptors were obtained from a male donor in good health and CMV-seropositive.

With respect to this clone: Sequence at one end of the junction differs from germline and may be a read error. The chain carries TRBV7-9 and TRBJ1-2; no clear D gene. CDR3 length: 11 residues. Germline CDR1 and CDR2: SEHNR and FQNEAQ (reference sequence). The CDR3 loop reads CSSSQRRGYTF. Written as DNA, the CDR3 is TGTTCCAGCAGCCAGCGCCGAGGCTACACCTTC.

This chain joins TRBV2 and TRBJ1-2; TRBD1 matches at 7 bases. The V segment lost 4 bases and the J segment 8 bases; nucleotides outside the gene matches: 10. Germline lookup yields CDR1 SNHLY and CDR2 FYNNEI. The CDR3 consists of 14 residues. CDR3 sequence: CASSGHRGTRGYTF. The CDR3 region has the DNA TGTGCCAGCAGTGGTCACAGGGGTACCCGCGGCTACACCTTC.

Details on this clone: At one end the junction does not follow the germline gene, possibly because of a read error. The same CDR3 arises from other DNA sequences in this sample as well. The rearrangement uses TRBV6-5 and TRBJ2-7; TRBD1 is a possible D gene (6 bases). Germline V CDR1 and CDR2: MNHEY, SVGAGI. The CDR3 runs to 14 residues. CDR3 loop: CASSYSYRVYEQYF. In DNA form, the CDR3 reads TGTGCTAGCAGTTACTCCTACAGGGTCTACGAGCAGTACTTC.

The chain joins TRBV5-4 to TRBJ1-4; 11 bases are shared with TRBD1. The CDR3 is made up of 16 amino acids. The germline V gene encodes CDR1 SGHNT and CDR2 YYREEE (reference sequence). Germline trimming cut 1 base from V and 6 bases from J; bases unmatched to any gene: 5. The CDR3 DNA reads TGTGCCAGCAGCTTGCCGTGGACAGGGGGCGATGAAAAACTGTTTTTT. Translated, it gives CASSLPWTGGDEKLFF.

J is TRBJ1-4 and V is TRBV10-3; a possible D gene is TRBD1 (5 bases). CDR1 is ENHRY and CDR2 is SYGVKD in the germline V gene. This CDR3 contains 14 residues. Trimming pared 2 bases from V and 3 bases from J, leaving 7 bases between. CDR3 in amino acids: CAISEGAANEKLFF. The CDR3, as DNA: TGTGCCATCAGTGAGGGGGCAGCTAATGAAAAACTGTTTTTT.

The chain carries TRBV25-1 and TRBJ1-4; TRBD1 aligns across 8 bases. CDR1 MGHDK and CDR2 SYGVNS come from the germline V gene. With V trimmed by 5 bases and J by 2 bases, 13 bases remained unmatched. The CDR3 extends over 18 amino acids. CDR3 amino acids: CASSRQGSGLRTNEKLFF. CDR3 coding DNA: TGTGCCAGCAGTCGACAGGGGAGTGGACTTCGGACTAATGAAAAACTGTTTTTT.

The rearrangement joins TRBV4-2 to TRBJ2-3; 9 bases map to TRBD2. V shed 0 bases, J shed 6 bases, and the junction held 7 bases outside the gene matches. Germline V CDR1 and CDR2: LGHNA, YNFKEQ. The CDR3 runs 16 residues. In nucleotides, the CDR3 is TGTGCCAGCAGCCAAGATGCGGGGGGGGGCGGCGATACGCAGTATTTT. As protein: CASSQDAGGGGDTQYF.

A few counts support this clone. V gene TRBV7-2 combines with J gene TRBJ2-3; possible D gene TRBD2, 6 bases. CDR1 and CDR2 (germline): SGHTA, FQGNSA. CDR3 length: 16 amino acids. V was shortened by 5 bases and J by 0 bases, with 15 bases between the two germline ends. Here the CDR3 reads CASSPPRDFSTDTQYF. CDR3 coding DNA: TGTGCCAGCAGCCCTCCTCGGGACTTTAGCACAGATACGCAGTATTTT.